This TCR beta chain emerged from a study of T cells in Graves' hyperthyroidism and ophthalmopathy (dated by TCRdb to about 2019). A note on the overall study: Peripheral blood samples were taken at initial diagnosis, before any treatment was given. The paper reports TCR Vbeta CDR3 sequencing of over 120 peripheral blood samples: around 45 ophthalmopathy, about 75 hyperthyroidism and around 17 progressor patients. TCR V-J signatures able to tell the groups apart were searched for in a discovery cohort of 95 to 100 patients, of whom 40 to 45 had Graves' ophthalmopathy and roughly 58 had stable Graves' hyperthyroidism. The 85 to 100 discovery patients were randomly split 7:3 into training and test sets. Prospective prediction of ophthalmopathy was tested in an independent validation cohort consisting of about 19 hyperthyroidism patients and around 17 patients who later progressed to ophthalmopathy. After blood sampling, hyperthyroidism patients were treated with methimazole at a starting dose of 30 mg daily, and ophthalmopathy patients were treated with high-dose intravenous methylprednisolone. In roughly six Graves' hyperthyroidism patients, the study also compared T-cell repertoires from thyroid tissue with T-cell repertoires from blood. Study-wide conclusions, independent of this receptor: A 13 V-J signature model separated ophthalmopathy from stable hyperthyroidism, with around 91% sensitivity and about 81% specificity in cross-validation and 80%/75% in testing. Most expanded thyroid clonotypes (frequency above 0.001) were also detected in blood, suggesting blood repertoires may reflect thyroid immune responses. Sample size was not statistically predetermined, and blinding of investigators to group allocation was not performed. In validation, progression to ophthalmopathy was predicted by the model with almost 71% sensitivity and 72.22% specificity, a median of approximately 6.5 months before onset.

This clonotype has a count of ten or more. Its antigen is unknown. Within one base of it there is no much larger clone, and no base qualities were kept. The germline V gene encodes CDR1 MDHEN and CDR2 SYDVKM. V gives up 7 bases and J gives up 6 bases, and the segment between their germline ends measures 15 bases. The CDR3, cysteine through phenylalanine, is 13 amino acids long. The only DNA kept is the CDR3, 39 bases in frame from the first base. The TCR beta CDR3 regions were amplified from the RNA transcripts. A first-round RT-PCR of the TCR CDR3 used the HTBI primer set with the Qiagen OneStep RT-PCR kit. The libraries were constructed in a second round of multiplex PCR and then size-selected and purified. The libraries were sequenced on an Illumina HiSeq2000 using paired-end 100 bp reads. Per the original workflow: Raw data were processed with SOAPnuke, discarding reads with adapters, uncalled bases, mean Phred below 15, or no exact constant-primer or identifier match. COPE v1.2.5 was used to merge the high-quality paired reads, and each unique nucleotide sequence was defined as a clonotype. MiTCR v1.1 was used to align the clonotypes against IMGT TRBV, TRBD and TRBJ reference segments. Only V-J combinations with frequency above 0.0001, covering 99% to 99.2% of repertoires, were analysed. The TCS score was defined as the ratio of F50 (clonal expansion) to E x V (chaos), calculated using BLOSUM62-based TCRdist between CDR3 peptides within each V-J. Welch's t-statistics and random forest reduced roughly 540 V-J features to about 13, which were used in a naive Bayes classifier (R e1071). TCRdb handled the public reads itself, with Q25 trimming in fastp and clone calling in MiXCR, and kept productive beta chains. Under each unique CDR3 protein, matching rows form one entry showing the most common genes and DNA. These V and J calls originate from TCRdb's pipeline instead of the authors' own analysis. The sample table records 370,000 or so distinct CDR3 sequences; approximately 14% of these occur just once. Clones ranked in the top ten supply approximately 30% of the sample.

Hyperthyroidism patients were aged 18 to 65 years and newly diagnosed, with disease duration of less than 2 months. Patients with uncontrolled infections, other autoimmune diseases, pregnancy or lactation were excluded. Diagnoses were based on clinical symptoms, serum thyroxine and TRAb, thyroid ultrasound and orbital computed tomography. Blood from progressor patients was drawn when they were first diagnosed with hyperthyroidism, before any ophthalmopathy symptoms appeared. PBMCs were isolated from 10 ml of fresh peripheral blood by Ficoll-Paque density gradient centrifugation. Progressor patients were initially diagnosed with Graves' hyperthyroidism and developed ophthalmopathy during follow-up. Total RNA was extracted with Trizol reagent, and quality was checked on an Agilent 2100 Bioanalyzer.

The rearranged segments are TRBV28 and TRBJ1-1; 5 matching bases give a weak D call of TRBD1. The sequencing input was blood. This receptor was taken from a woman aged 18 to 35 with Graves' hyperthyroidism that later progressed to Graves' ophthalmopathy. The CDR3 protein sequence reads: CASIRTQSPEAFF. Read as DNA, the sequence is TGTGCCAGCATCAGGACACAATCTCCTGAAGCTTTCTTT.